One and the same sample provided the 2 T cell receptor beta chains below, sequenced in a study of T cell clones after liver transplantation. Clones were sequenced by immunoSEQ multiplex PCR, and TCRdb holds only the in-frame ones, with some missing. The sample holds about 51,000 clones, 86% seen once. Material: CD8+ T cells from blood, obtained 12 months after liver transplant. All receptors come from a human patient who received a liver transplant. Some T cells may have originated in the graft donor.

The chain couples TRBV4-1 to TRBJ1-1; D remains ambiguous. This CDR3 comprises 14 residues. Trimming pared 4 bases from V and 4 bases from J, leaving 13 bases between. Germline V gene data show CDR1 as MGHRA and CDR2 as YSYEKL. Here the CDR3 DNA reads TGCGCCAGCAGCCCCTCCTGGGCAAGCACTGAAGCTTTCTTT. Translation: CASSPSWASTEAFF.

This chain joins TRBV5-1 and TRBJ1-1; D unresolved. The length of the CDR3 is 12 residues. The germline V and J ends were trimmed by 1 base and 7 bases, with 8 bases remaining between them. Germline-derived CDR1 and CDR2 are SGHRS and YFSETQ. The CDR3 spells CASSLSPGEAFF. DNA for the CDR3: TGCGCCAGCAGCTTGTCGCCGGGTGAAGCTTTCTTT.